These 24 T cell receptor beta chains were all obtained from the same sample, sequenced in a study of OX40 agonist ivuxolimab in advanced cancers. The data were produced by immunoSEQ multiplex PCR, yet TCRdb's version contains in-frame clones alone and is incomplete. The sample lists 50,000 to 65,000 clones, around 90% occurring once. The sample here was CD4+ or CD8+ T cells sorted from blood, taken in a trial of the OX40 agonist ivuxolimab. All receptors derive from an adult with an advanced solid tumor such as melanoma, head and neck, liver or kidney cancer.

The chain recombines TRBV6-1 with TRBJ1-5; 8 bases line up with TRBD1. CDR3 size: 17 residues. V shed 4 bases and J 0 bases; nucleotides not matched to a gene: 8. The germline V gene has CDR1 MNHNS and CDR2 SASEGT. CDR3 sequence reads: CASSGPDRAYSNQPQHF. CDR3 coding DNA: TGTGCCAGCAGTGGACCGGACAGGGCTTATAGCAATCAGCCCCAGCATTTT.

The chain has TRBV6-6 and TRBJ1-2; TRBD1 matches at 8 bases. The CDR3 loop spans 14 amino acids. With 5 bases clipped from V and 4 bases from J, the junction kept 6 bases outside the gene matches. CDR1 is MNHNY, CDR2 SVGAGI, per germline (reference sequence). CDR3 in DNA: TGTGCCAGCAGTGAGGACAGGGAGGGCTATGGCTACACCTTC. Translated, it gives CASSEDREGYGYTF.

The rearrangement joins TRBV19 to TRBJ2-4; D might be TRBD2 (6 bases). Germline V CDR1 and CDR2: LNHDA, SQIVND (reference sequence). V dropped 3 bases and J dropped 8 bases, with 8 bases sitting between them. The CDR3 spans 12 residues. The CDR3 is CASSIWGDIQYF. The CDR3 DNA reads TGTGCCAGTAGTATTTGGGGGGACATTCAGTACTTC. The complete variable domain, with remaining parts taken from reference TRBV19 and TRBJ2-4, reads DGGITQSPKYLFRKEGQNVTLSCEQNLNHDAMYWYRQDPGQGLRLIYYSQIVNDFQKGDIAEGYSVSREKKESFPLTVTSAQKNPTAFYLCASSIWGDIQYFGAGTRLSVL.

This chain links TRBV4-2 with TRBJ2-7, with 7 bases lining up with TRBD1. The trim removed 6 bases at V and 1 base at J, leaving 9 bases unmatched. This CDR3 has 15 amino acids. Germline CDR1 is LGHNA and CDR2 is YNFKEQ. The chain's CDR3 is CASRGSYRGSYEQYF. The CDR3 region has the DNA TGTGCCAGCAGAGGGTCTTACAGGGGTTCCTACGAGCAGTACTTC.

The chain couples TRBV6-5 to TRBJ2-2, with D tentatively TRBD1 (6 bases). In germline, CDR1 is MNHEY, CDR2 SVGAGI. Between the trimmed V and J ends, which lost 6 bases and 1 base, there was a span of 12 bases. The CDR3 is 15 residues long. Here the CDR3 reads CASSPQGRNTGELFF. For the CDR3, the DNA is TGTGCCAGCAGCCCACAGGGACGGAACACCGGGGAGCTGTTTTTT.

The chain recombines TRBV10-2 with TRBJ2-7, with TRBD2 matching 7 bases. V was pared by 7 bases and J by 6 bases, with 15 bases of the junction left unmatched. CDR3 size: 15 residues. Germline lookup yields CDR1 WSHSY and CDR2 SAAADI. The CDR3 reads CASTVGTGWGGEQYF. CDR3 in DNA: TGCGCCAGCACCGTTGGAACTGGTTGGGGGGGCGAGCAGTACTTC.

The chain recombines TRBV19 with TRBJ1-1, with D hard to call. Per germline, CDR1 LNHDA and CDR2 SQIVND (reference sequence). The CDR3 spans 15 residues. V was trimmed by 4 bases and J by 1 base, leaving 13 bases between them. CDR3 loop: CASSRRPWGNTEAFF. The CDR3 DNA follows: TGTGCCAGTAGTAGACGACCGTGGGGGAACACTGAAGCTTTCTTT.

The V gene is TRBV5-6, the J gene TRBJ1-2; no definite D call. There are 12 residues in the CDR3. V was clipped by 0 bases and J by 1 base, with 1 base between them. The V gene's germline CDR1 is SGHDT and CDR2 YYEEEE. The CDR3 DNA reads as TGTGCCAGCAGCTTGGTTAACTATGGCTACACCTTC. Protein sequence: CASSLVNYGYTF.

The chain uses TRBV5-4 and TRBJ1-2; D possibly corresponds to TRBD1 (6 bases). Germline loops: CDR1 SGHNT, CDR2 YYREEE (reference sequence). This CDR3 is 13 amino acids long. Trimming took 4 bases from V and 4 from J, leaving 11 bases between them. The CDR3 sequence: CASSQQGSYGYTF. The CDR3 coding sequence is TGTGCCAGCAGCCAACAGGGCAGCTATGGCTACACCTTC.

The chain links TRBV15 to TRBJ2-3, with D possibly being TRBD1 or TRBD2 (5 bases each). CDR1 and CDR2 from the germline V gene are LNHNV and YYDKDF (reference sequence). V lost 4 bases and J 5 bases, leaving 13 bases between the germline ends. CDR3 length equals 14 residues. The chain's CDR3 is CATSNEGREDTQYF. CDR3 in DNA: TGTGCCACCAGCAACGAGGGGCGAGAAGATACGCAGTATTTT.

This sequence joins TRBV14 and TRBJ2-2; 7 nucleotides line up with TRBD1. CDR1 and CDR2 from the germline V gene are SGHDN and FVKESK. The CDR3 spans 13 residues. Trimming cost V 6 bases and J 5 bases; bases outside gene matches: 3. The CDR3 loop is CASSQQGTGELFF. The DNA of the CDR3 is TGTGCCAGCAGTCAACAGGGGACCGGGGAGCTGTTTTTT.

The gene calls are TRBV18 and TRBJ2-7; D ambiguous. The CDR3 spans 13 residues. CDR1 is KGHSH and CDR2 is LQKENI in the germline V gene. The ends were cut back, 2 bases at V and 5 bases at J, with 10 bases in the middle. In DNA form, the CDR3 reads TGTGCCAGCTCACCATCTAGTGCCCACGAGCAGTACTTC. This translates into CASSPSSAHEQYF.

V gene TRBV7-2 combines with J gene TRBJ1-3; D unclear. The germline CDR1 and CDR2 sequences are SGHTA and FQGNSA. This CDR3 contains 14 residues. V gave up 2 bases and J gave up 3 bases, with 8 bases separating them. Written as DNA, the CDR3 is TGTGCCAGCAGCTTAACAAAAATTGGAAACACCATATATTTT. Protein product: CASSLTKIGNTIYF.

This rearrangement joins TRBV5-6 to TRBJ2-1, with D maybe TRBD2 (5 bases). The CDR3 sequence is 15 residues long. Trimming left V 4 bases short and J 6 bases short, with 17 bases between. Germline V CDR1 and CDR2: SGHDT, YYEEEE. In DNA form, the CDR3 reads TGTGCCAGCAGCCTGAAGACTACAATGGTCAATGAGCAGTTCTTC. It specifies CASSLKTTMVNEQFF.

The V gene is TRBV7-2, the J gene TRBJ2-1; 11 bases are a match to TRBD1. J was trimmed by 4 bases and V by 5 bases; bases with no gene match: 13. This CDR3 contains 18 residues. Germline V gene lookup returns CDR1 SGHTA and CDR2 FQGNSA. CDR3 DNA sequence: TGTGCCAGCAGCCCGGGACAGGGGGTAACTCTTGGATACAATGAGCAGTTCTTC. As protein: CASSPGQGVTLGYNEQFF.

CDR3 region: CASSLGVGGAGTDTQYF. Here the CDR3 DNA reads TGTGCCAGCAGCTTAGGGGTGGGGGGAGCCGGCACAGATACGCAGTATTTT. This chain links TRBV11-2 with TRBJ2-3; D is possibly TRBD2 (6 bases). The germline V gene encodes CDR1 SGHAT and CDR2 FQNNGV. The CDR3 length is 17 residues. The V gene lost 1 base and the J gene lost 1 base, with 15 bases spanning the gap.

The V gene is TRBV28, the J gene TRBJ2-5, with a weak D call TRBD2 (6 bases). Germline V CDR1 and CDR2: MDHEN, SYDVKM. V lost 6 bases, J lost 5 bases, and 16 bases lay in between. CDR3 length: 14 amino acids. CDR3 protein: CASSRDSQRETQYF. CDR3 coding DNA: TGTGCCAGCAGCAGGGACTCGCAGAGGGAGACCCAGTACTTC.

The chain combines TRBV18 with TRBJ2-7; D is possibly TRBD2 (6 bases). The ends were cut back, 5 bases at V and 0 bases at J, with 8 bases in the middle. Per germline, CDR1 KGHSH and CDR2 LQKENI. This CDR3 has 13 residues. CDR3 in amino acids: CASSGGISYEQYF. The DNA for the CDR3 is TGTGCCAGCTCAGGAGGGATCTCCTACGAGCAGTACTTC.

The chain links TRBV6-6 to TRBJ1-1; tentatively, D is TRBD1 (5 bases). Germline lookup yields CDR1 MNHNY and CDR2 SVGAGI (reference sequence). The CDR3 is made up of 14 amino acids. Trimming left V 0 bases short and J 5 bases short, with 10 bases between. CDR3 nucleotide sequence: TGTGCCAGCAGTTACTCGAGGGGTATGACTGAAGCTTTCTTT. Its translation is CASSYSRGMTEAFF.

This clone was observed a handful of times. The chain employs TRBV18 and TRBJ2-3; 10 bases map to TRBD2. J lost 2 bases, V lost 4 bases, and 6 bases had no gene match. Germline lookup yields CDR1 KGHSH and CDR2 LQKENI. The CDR3 is made up of 16 amino acids. The CDR3 sequence: CASSQPLAGNTDTQYF. CDR3 in DNA: TGTGCCAGCTCACAACCACTAGCGGGGAACACAGATACGCAGTATTTT.

V is TRBV27 and J is TRBJ1-1; 8 bases match TRBD1. The CDR3 is 14 residues long. Trimming cost V 7 bases and J 4 bases; bases outside gene matches: 8. Per germline, CDR1 MNHEY and CDR2 SMNVEV (reference sequence). The CDR3 here is CASIMTGVSTEAFF. The CDR3 coding sequence is TGTGCCAGCATCATGACAGGGGTCAGCACTGAAGCTTTCTTT.

The chain uses TRBV9 and TRBJ1-4, with D maybe TRBD1 (5 bases). The CDR3 contains 13 residues. Germline V gives CDR1 SGDLS, CDR2 YYNGEE. The germline V and J ends were trimmed by 0 bases and 8 bases, with 8 bases remaining between them. CDR3 residues: CASSVDGGEKLFF. CDR3 bases: TGTGCCAGCAGCGTAGATGGGGGGGAAAAACTGTTTTTT.

This chain links TRBV28 with TRBJ1-1; D is ambiguous. Trimming stripped 5 bases from V and 4 bases from J, with 11 bases between. This CDR3 region has 13 residues. The germline CDR1 and CDR2 sequences are MDHEN and SYDVKM. In nucleotides, the CDR3 is TGTGCCAGCAGTCCCGATATCGCCACTGAAGCTTTCTTT. Translated, it gives CASSPDIATEAFF. Full variable domain (missing parts from reference TRBV28 and TRBJ1-1): DVKVTQSSRYLVKRTGEKVFLECVQDMDHENMFWYRQDPGLGLRLIYFSYDVKMKEKGDIPEGYSVSREKKERFSLILESASTNQTSMYLCASSPDIATEAFFGQGTRLTVV.

The genes are TRBV28 and TRBJ1-1, with D hard to call. This CDR3 has 12 amino acids. Germline V gene lookup returns CDR1 MDHEN and CDR2 SYDVKM. The ends were cut back, 6 bases at V and 7 bases at J, with 12 bases in the middle. As DNA, the CDR3 is TGTGCCAGCAGAGAGGTTGGCGGTGAAGCTTTCTTT. Encoded protein: CASREVGGEAFF.